A selection of T cell receptor beta chains follows, all from one sample in a study of CD8 T cells in ankylosing spondylitis. TCRdb redid the calling of the 5' RACE reads with MiXCR, one entry per CDR3 protein. Altogether about 800,000 distinct CDR3 sequences are present, about 10% being singletons, with the ten largest covering 0.51%. The specimen was blood, either unsorted or a sorted T cell fraction (not recorded which). The origin of the receptors is a male donor with ankylosing spondylitis. Both conserved end residues are part of each CDR3. The order of the fields is clone size, J gene, D gene, V gene, CDR3 protein, CDR3 DNA. D genes are given only for firm matches. Some rows have no size entry. The others give once, few or many, or a class for an expanded clone.

>-|TRBJ2-7|-|TRBV12-3/TRBV12-4
CASRRNAGTYEQYF
TGTGCCAGCCGACGTAACGCAGGGACCTACGAGCAGTACTTC
>many|TRBJ1-5|-|TRBV18
CASSPPGQPQHF
TGTGCCAGCTCACCCCCAGGACAGCCCCAGCATTTT
>few|TRBJ2-3|-|TRBV6-1
CASSERRLDTDTQYF
TGTGCCAGCAGTGAACGGAGGTTGGACACAGATACGCAGTATTTT
>few|TRBJ1-6|-|TRBV6-5
CASSYSGTDNSPLHF
TGTGCCAGCAGTTACTCGGGGACGGATAATTCACCCCTCCACTTT
>-|TRBJ2-3|TRBD2|TRBV28
CASKSGVYTDTQYF
TGTGCCAGCAAAAGCGGGGTCTACACAGATACGCAGTATTTT
>few|TRBJ1-1|-|TRBV6-5
CASSYSGRDTEAFF
TGTGCCAGCAGTTACTCGGGAAGGGACACTGAAGCTTTCTTT
>many|TRBJ2-1|-|TRBV24-1
CATSDPDGLNEQFF
TGTGCCACCAGTGACCCGGACGGTCTCAATGAGCAGTTCTTC
>-|TRBJ2-7|TRBD2|TRBV7-2
CASSPAGGRYEQYF
TGTGCCAGCAGCCCAGCGGGAGGACGCTACGAGCAGTACTTC
>few|TRBJ1-5|TRBD1|TRBV24-1
CATSDTVGGFWAQHF
TGTGCCACCAGTGATACGGTAGGGGGCTTCTGGGCCCAGCATTTT
>once|TRBJ1-1|-|TRBV7-3
CASSLHREDTEAFF
TGTGCCAGCAGCCTCCACAGGGAGGACACTGAAGCTTTCTTT
>once|TRBJ1-2|-|TRBV4-2
CASSQWVGNYGYTF
TGTGCCAGCAGCCAATGGGTGGGTAACTATGGCTACACCTTC
>-|TRBJ2-7|TRBD1|TRBV10-2
CASRTGLPYEQYF
TGCGCCAGCAGGACAGGGCTCCCCTACGAGCAGTACTTC
>many|TRBJ1-2|-|TRBV28
CASRRTGGGYTF
TGTGCCAGCCGTCGGACTGGGGGTGGCTACACCTTC
>many|TRBJ2-7|-|TRBV18
CASSLDLGVYEQYF
TGTGCCAGCTCACTAGACCTGGGGGTCTACGAGCAGTACTTC
>many|TRBJ1-5|TRBD1|TRBV5-6
CASSVTGKPQHF
TGTGCCAGCAGCGTGACAGGGAAGCCCCAGCATTTT
>-|TRBJ1-1|-|TRBV15
CATSREKAGLNTEAFF
TGTGCCACCAGCAGAGAAAAGGCAGGGCTGAACACTGAAGCTTTCTTT
>few|TRBJ2-1|TRBD2|TRBV5-1
CASSLGLAGGPYNEQFF
TGCGCCAGCAGCTTGGGTCTAGCGGGAGGGCCCTACAATGAGCAGTTCTTC
>many|TRBJ2-3|-|TRBV7-2
CASTLNSRASTDTQYF
TGTGCCAGCACCCTTAACAGCAGGGCCTCCACAGATACGCAGTATTTT
>-|TRBJ2-5|-|TRBV20-1
CSARVRAAGTQYF
TGCAGTGCTAGAGTTCGAGCAGCGGGGACCCAGTACTTC
>many|TRBJ1-5|TRBD1|TRBV20-1
CSARVGGGGNQPQHF
TGCAGTGCTAGAGTAGGGGGCGGCGGCAATCAGCCCCAGCATTTT
>few|TRBJ2-2|-|TRBV5-1
CASSLVPGTGELFF
TGCGCCAGCAGCTTGGTTCCCGGGACCGGGGAGCTGTTTTTT
>-|TRBJ2-7|-|TRBV5-1
CASSLGRDLSSYEQYF
TGCGCCAGCAGCTTGGGAAGGGACCTGAGCTCCTACGAGCAGTACTTC